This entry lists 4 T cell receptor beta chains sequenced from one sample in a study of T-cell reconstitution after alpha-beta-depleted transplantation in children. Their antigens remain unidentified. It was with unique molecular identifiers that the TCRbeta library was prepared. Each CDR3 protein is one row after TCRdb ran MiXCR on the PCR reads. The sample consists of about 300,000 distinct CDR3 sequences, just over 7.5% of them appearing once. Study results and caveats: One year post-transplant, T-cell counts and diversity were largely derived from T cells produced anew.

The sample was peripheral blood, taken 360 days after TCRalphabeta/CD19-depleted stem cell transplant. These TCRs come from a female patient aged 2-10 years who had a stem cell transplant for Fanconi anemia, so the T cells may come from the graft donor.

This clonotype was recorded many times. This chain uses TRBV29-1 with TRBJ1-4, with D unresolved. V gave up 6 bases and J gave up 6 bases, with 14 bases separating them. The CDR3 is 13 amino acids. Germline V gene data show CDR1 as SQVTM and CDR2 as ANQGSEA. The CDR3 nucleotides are TGCAGCGTGCAGATTAGTTGGGATGAAAAACTGTTTTTT. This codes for CSVQISWDEKLFF.

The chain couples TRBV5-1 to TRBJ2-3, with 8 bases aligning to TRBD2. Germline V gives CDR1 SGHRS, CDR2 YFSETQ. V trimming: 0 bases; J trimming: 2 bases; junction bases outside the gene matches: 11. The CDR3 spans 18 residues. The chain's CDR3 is CASSLGFGWREDTDTQYF. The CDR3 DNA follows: TGCGCCAGCAGCTTGGGTTTCGGTTGGCGGGAGGACACAGATACGCAGTATTTT.

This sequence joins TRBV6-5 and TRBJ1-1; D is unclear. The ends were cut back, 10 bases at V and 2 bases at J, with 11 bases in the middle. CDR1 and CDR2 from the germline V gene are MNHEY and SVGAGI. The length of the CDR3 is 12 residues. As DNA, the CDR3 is TGTGCCACTACAAAGGGTAACACTGAAGCTTTCTTT. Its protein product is CATTKGNTEAFF.

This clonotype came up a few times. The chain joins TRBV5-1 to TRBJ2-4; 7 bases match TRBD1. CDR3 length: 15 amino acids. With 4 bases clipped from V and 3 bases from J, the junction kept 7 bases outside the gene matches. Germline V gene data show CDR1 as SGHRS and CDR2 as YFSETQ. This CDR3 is CASSDQGVDKNIQYF. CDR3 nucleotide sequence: TGCGCCAGCAGCGACCAGGGGGTCGACAAAAACATTCAGTACTTC.